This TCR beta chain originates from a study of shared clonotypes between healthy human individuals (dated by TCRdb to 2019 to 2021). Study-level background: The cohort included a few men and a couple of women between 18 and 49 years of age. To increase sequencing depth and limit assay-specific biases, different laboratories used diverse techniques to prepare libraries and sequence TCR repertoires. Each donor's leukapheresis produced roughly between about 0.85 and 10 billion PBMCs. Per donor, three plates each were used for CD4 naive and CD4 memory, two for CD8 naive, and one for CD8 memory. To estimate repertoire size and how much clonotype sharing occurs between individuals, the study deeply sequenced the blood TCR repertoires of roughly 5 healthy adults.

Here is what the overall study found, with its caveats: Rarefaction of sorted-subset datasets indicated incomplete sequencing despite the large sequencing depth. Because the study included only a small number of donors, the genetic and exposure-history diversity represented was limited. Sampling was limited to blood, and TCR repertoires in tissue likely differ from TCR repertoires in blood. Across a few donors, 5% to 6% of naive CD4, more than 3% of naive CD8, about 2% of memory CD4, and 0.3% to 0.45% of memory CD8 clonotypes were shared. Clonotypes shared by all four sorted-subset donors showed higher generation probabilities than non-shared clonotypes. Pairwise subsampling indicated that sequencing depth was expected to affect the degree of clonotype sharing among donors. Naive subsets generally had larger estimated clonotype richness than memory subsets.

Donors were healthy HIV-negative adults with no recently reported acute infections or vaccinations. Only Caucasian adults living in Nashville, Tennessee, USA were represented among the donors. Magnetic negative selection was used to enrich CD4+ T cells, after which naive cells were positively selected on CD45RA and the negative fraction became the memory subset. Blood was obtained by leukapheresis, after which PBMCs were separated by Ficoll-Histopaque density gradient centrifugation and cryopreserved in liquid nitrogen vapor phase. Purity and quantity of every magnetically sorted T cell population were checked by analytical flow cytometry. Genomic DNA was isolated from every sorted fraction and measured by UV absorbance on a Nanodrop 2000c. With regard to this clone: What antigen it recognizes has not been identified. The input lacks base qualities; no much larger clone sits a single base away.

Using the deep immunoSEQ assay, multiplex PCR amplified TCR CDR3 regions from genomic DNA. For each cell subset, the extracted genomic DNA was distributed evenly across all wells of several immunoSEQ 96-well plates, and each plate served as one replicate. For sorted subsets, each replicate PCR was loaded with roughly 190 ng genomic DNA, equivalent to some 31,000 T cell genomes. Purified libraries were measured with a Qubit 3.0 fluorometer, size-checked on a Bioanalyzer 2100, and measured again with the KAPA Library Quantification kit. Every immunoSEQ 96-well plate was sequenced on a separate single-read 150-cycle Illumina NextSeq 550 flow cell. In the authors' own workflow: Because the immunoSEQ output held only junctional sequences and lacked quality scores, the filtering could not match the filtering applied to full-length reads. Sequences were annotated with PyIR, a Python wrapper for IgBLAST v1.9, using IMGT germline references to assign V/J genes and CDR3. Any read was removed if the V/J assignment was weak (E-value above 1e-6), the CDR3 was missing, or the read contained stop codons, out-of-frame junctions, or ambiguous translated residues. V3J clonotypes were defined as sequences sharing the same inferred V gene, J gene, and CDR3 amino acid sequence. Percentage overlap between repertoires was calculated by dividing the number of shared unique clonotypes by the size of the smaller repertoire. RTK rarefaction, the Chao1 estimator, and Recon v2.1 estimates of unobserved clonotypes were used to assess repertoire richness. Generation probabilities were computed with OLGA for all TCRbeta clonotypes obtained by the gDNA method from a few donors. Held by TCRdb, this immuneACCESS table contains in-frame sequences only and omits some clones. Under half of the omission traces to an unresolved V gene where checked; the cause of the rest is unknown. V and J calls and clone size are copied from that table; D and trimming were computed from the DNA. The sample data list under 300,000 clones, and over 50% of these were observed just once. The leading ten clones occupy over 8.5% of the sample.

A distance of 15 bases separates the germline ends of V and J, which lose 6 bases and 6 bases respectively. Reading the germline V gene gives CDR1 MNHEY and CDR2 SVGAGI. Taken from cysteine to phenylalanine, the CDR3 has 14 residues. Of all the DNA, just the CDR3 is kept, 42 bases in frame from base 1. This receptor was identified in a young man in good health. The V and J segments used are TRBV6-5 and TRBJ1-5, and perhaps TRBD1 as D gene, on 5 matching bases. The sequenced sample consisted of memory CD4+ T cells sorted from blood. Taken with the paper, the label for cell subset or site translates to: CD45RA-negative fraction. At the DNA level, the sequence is TGTGCCAGCAGGGGTACAGGAGGGAGTCAGCCCCAGCATTTT. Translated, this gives CASRGTGGSQPQHF.